The 2 T cell receptor beta chains reported below all come from one sample, sequenced in a study of blood T cells in healthy people across ages. A second PCR, run for about 7 to 11 cycles, used a sample-barcoded 5' primer plus a J-beta primer mix. TCRdb processed the 5' RACE reads anew with MiXCR; each CDR3 protein has one entry. In the table there are about 780,000 distinct CDR3 sequences, less than 60% of which are singletons. The specimen sequenced was blood. These receptors were obtained from a man older than 75 in good health.

In this sample, this clonotype turned up a few times. The V call is TRBV21-1, the J call TRBJ2-3; TRBD1 was called by the table and not checked on the DNA. TRBV21-1 is designated a pseudogene. The CDR3 runs to 18 residues. The CDR3 sequence is CASSKEPSSGPCTDTQYF. In nucleotides, the CDR3 is TGTGCCAGCAGCAAAGAGCCTTCGTCGGGACCTTGCACAGATACGCAGTATTTT.

V gene TRBV20-1 combines with J gene TRBJ2-7, with 9 bases matching TRBD1. Germline V gene lookup returns CDR1 DFQATT and CDR2 SNEGSKA (reference sequence). The CDR3 sequence is 16 residues long. V shed 3 bases and J 1 base; nucleotides not matched to a gene: 10. The CDR3 loop reads CSASQAGTGKSYEQYF. In nucleotides, the CDR3 is TGCAGTGCTAGTCAAGCTGGGACAGGGAAGTCCTACGAGCAGTACTTC.